This paragraph covers one TCR beta chain sequence. Its antigen is as yet unknown. The entry originates in a study of cytomegalovirus exposure and HLA in healthy donors. The length of the CDR3 is 14 residues. The V gene's germline CDR1 is SEHNR and CDR2 FQNEAQ (reference sequence). Deletions cut 5 bases from V and 10 bases from J, with 18 bases between. Study-wide findings and caveats: Subsequent analysis found a tendency for first-cohort TCR clusters to co-occur within the 90 to 150 validation repertoires.

Sequenced by immunoSEQ multiplex PCR; TCRdb stores in-frame clones only, minus some. The table lists under 150,000 clones, about 89% of them singletons, with roughly 0.7% in the top ten. The chain employs TRBV7-9 and TRBJ1-5, with D unresolved. The specimen sequenced was PBMCs. The receptor was isolated from a man between 18 and 29 years old in good health and CMV-seronegative. The CDR3 DNA reads TGTGCCAGCAGCGCCAGCGGGTTACAGCACCCCCAGCATTTT. This sequence encodes CASSASGLQHPQHF.